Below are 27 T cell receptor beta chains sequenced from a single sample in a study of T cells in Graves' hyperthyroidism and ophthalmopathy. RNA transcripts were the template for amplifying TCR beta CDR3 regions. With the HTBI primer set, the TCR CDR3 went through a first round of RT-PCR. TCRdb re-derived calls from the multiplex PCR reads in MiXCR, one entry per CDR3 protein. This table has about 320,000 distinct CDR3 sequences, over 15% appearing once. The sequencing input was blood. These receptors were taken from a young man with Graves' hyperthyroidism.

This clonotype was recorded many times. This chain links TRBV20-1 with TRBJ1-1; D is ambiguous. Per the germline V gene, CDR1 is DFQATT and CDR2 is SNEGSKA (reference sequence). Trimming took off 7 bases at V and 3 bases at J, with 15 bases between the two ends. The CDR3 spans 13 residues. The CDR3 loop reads CSVSFRMDTEAFF. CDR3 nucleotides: TGCAGTGTCTCGTTTCGTATGGACACTGAAGCTTTCTTT.

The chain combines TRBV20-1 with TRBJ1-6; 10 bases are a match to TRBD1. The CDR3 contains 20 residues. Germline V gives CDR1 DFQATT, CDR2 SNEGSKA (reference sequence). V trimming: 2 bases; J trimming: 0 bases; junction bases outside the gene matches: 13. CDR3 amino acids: CSARKTGTGALSSYNSPLHF. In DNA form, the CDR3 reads TGCAGTGCTAGAAAAACCGGGACAGGGGCCCTAAGCTCCTATAATTCACCCCTCCACTTT.

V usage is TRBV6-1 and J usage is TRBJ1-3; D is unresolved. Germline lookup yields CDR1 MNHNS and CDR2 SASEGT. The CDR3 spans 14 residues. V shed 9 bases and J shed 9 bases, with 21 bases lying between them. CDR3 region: CASSTSTFAFTIYF. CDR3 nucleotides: TGTGCCAGTTCCACGTCAACCTTTGCCTTCACCATATATTTT.

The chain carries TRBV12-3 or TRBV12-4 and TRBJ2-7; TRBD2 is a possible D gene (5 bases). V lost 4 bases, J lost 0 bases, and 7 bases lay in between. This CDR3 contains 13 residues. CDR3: CASSSTTSYEQYF. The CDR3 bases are TGTGCCAGCAGTTCGACTACCTCCTACGAGCAGTACTTC.

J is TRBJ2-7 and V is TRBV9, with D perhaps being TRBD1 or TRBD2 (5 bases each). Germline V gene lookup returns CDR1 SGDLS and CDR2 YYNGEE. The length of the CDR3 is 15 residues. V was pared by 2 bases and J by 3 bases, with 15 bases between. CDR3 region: CASSVGPYGSYEQYF. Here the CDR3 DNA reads TGTGCCAGCAGCGTGGGGCCGTATGGGAGCTACGAGCAGTACTTC. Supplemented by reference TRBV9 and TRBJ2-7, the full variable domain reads DSGVTQTPKHLITATGQRVTLRCSPRSGDLSVYWYQQSLDQGLQFLIQYYNGEERAKGNILERFSAQQFPDLHSELNLSSLELGDSALYFCASSVGPYGSYEQYFGPGTRLTVT.

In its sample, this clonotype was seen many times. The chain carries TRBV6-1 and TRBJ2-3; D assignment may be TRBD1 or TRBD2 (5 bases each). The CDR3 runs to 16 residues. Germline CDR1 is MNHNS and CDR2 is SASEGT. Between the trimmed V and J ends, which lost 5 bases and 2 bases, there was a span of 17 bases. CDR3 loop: CASSKAPGQSTDTQYF. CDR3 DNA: TGTGCCAGCAGTAAGGCCCCGGGGCAGTCCACAGATACGCAGTATTTT.

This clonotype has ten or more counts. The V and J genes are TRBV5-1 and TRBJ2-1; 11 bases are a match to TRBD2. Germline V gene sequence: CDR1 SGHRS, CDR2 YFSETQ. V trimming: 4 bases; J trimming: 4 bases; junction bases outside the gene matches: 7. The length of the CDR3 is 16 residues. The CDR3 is CASSPWTSGLYNEQFF. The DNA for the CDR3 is TGCGCCAGCAGCCCTTGGACTAGCGGGCTGTACAATGAGCAGTTCTTC.

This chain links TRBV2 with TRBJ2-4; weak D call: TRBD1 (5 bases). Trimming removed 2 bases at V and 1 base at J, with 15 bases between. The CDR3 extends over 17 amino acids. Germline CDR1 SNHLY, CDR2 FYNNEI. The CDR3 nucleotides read TGTGCCAGCAGTGAATTTCGTGGGGCAATGGCCAAAAACATTCAGTACTTC. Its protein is CASSEFRGAMAKNIQYF. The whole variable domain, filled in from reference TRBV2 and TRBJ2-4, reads EPEVTQTPSHQVTQMGQEVILRCVPISNHLYFYWYRQILGQKVEFLVSFYNNEISEKSEIFDDQFSVERPDGSNFTLKIRSTKLEDSAMYFCASSEFRGAMAKNIQYFGAGTRLSVL.

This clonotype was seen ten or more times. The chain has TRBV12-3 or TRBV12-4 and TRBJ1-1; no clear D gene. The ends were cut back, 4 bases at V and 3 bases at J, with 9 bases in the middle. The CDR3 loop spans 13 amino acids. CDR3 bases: TGTGCCAGCAGTTACGGGGTTTACACTGAAGCTTTCTTT. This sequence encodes CASSYGVYTEAFF.

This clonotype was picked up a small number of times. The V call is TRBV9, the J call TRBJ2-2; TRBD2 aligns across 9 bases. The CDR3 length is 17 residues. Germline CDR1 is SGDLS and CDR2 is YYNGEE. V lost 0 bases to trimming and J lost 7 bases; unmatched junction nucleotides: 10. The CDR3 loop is CASSVGSGLARHGELFF. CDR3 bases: TGTGCCAGCAGCGTAGGATCCGGACTAGCGCGTCACGGGGAGCTGTTTTTT. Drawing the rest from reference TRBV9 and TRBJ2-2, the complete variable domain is DSGVTQTPKHLITATGQRVTLRCSPRSGDLSVYWYQQSLDQGLQFLIQYYNGEERAKGNILERFSAQQFPDLHSELNLSSLELGDSALYFCASSVGSGLARHGELFFGEGSRLTVL.

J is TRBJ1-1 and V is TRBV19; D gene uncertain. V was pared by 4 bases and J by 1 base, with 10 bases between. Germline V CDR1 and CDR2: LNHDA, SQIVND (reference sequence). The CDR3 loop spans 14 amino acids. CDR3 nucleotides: TGTGCCAGTAGTAGACACCCGGAGAACACTGAAGCTTTCTTT. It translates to CASSRHPENTEAFF.

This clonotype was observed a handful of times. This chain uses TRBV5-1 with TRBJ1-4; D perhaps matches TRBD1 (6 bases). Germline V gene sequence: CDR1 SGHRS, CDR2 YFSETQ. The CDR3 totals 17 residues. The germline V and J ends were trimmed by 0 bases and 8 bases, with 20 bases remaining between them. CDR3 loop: CASSLDGGRFLSEKLFF. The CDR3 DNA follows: TGCGCCAGCAGCTTGGACGGGGGCAGGTTTTTAAGCGAAAAACTGTTTTTT.

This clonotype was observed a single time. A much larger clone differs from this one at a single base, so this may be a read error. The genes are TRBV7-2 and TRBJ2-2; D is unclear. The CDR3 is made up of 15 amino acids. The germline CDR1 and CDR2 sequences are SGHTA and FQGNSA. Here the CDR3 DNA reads TGTGCCGGCAGCTCCCAGAGTATGTCGGCCGGGGAGCTGTTTTTT. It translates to CAGSSQSMSAGELFF.

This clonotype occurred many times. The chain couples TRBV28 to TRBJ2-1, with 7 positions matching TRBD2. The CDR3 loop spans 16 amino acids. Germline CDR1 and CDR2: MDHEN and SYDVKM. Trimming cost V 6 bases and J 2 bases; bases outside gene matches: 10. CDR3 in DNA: TGTGCCAGCAGCCCTGATCCTAGCGGTACCTACAATGAGCAGTTCTTC. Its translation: CASSPDPSGTYNEQFF.

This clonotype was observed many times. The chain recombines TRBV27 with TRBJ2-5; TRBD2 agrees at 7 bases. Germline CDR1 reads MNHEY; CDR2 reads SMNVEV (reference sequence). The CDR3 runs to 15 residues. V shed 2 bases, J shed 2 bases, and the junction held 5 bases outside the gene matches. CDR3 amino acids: CASSLVSGGQETQYF. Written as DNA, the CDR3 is TGTGCCAGCAGTTTAGTGTCGGGGGGACAAGAGACCCAGTACTTC.

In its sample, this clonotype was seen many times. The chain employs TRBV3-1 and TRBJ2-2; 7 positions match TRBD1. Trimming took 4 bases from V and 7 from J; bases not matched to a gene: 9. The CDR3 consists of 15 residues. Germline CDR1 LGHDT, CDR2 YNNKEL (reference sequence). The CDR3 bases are TGTGCCAGCAGCCGATTAAGGACAGGCTACGGGGAGCTGTTTTTT. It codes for CASSRLRTGYGELFF.

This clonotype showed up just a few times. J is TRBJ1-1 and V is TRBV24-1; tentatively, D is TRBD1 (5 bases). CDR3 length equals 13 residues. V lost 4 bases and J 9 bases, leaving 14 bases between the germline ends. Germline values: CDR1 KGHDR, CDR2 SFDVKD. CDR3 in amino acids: CATSDDRGDKAFF. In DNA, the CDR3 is TGTGCCACCAGTGACGACCGGGGCGACAAAGCTTTCTTT.

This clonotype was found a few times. CDR3 sequence: CAISGTEGSNEGYTF. The DNA for the CDR3 is TGTGCCATCAGTGGGACAGAAGGATCAAATGAGGGCTACACCTTC. The chain couples TRBV10-3 to TRBJ1-2; tentatively, D is TRBD1 (6 bases). The CDR3 totals 15 residues. Germline assignment: CDR1 ENHRY and CDR2 SYGVKD. Trimming removed 4 bases from V and 8 bases from J, with 20 bases in between.

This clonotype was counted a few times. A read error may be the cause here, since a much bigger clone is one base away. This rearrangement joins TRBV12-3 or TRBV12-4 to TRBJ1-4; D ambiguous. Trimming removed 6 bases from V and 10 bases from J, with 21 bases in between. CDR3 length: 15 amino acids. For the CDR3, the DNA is TGTGCCAGCAGCTCGAAGGTGGAGGGAGTGGGAAAACTGTTTTTT. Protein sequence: CASSSKVEGVGKLFF.

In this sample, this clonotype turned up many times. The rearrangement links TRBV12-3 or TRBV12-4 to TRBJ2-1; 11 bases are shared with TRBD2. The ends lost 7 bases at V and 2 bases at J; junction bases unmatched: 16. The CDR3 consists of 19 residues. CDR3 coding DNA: TGTGCCAGCATCCTGGATGGGACTAGCGGAAGAAGTACCTACAATGAGCAGTTCTTC. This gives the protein CASILDGTSGRSTYNEQFF.

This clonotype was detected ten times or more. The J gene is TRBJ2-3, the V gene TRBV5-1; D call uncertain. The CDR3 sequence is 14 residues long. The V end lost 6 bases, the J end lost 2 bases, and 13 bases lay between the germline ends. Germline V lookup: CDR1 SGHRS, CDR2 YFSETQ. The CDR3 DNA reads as TGCGCCAGCAATCGGCTGGGGAACACAGATACGCAGTATTTT. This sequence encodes CASNRLGNTDTQYF.

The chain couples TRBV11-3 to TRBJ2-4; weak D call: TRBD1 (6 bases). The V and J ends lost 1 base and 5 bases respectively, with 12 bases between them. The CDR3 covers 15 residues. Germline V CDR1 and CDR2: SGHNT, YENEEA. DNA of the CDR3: TGTGCCAGCAGCTTAGGTGGGCAGGGGCAAAACATTCAGTACTTC. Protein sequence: CASSLGGQGQNIQYF.

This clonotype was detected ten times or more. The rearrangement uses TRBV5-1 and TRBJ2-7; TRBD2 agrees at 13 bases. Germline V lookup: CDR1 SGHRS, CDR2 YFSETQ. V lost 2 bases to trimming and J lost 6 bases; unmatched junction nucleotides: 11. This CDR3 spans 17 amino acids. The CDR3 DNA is TGCGCCAGCAGCTTCGGACTAGCGGGGGAGTTAGGTTTCGAGCAGTACTTC. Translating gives CASSFGLAGELGFEQYF. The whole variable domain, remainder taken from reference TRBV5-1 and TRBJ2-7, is KAGVTQTPRYLIKTRGQQVTLSCSPISGHRSVSWYQQTPGQGLQFLFEYFSETQRNKGNFPGRFSGRQFSNSRSEMNVSTLELGDSALYLCASSFGLAGELGFEQYFGPGTRLTVT.

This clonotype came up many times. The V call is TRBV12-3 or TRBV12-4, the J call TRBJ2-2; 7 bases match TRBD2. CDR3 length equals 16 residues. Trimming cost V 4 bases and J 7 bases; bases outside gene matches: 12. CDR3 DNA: TGTGCCAGCAGTTCCCTGAGGGCGGGAGCGATCGGGGAGCTGTTTTTT. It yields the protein CASSSLRAGAIGELFF.

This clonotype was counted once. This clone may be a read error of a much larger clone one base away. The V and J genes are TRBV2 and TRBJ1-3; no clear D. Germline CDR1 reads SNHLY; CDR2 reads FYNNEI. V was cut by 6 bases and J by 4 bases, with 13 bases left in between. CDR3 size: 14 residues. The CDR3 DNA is TGTGCCAGCAGGGGTGGGTCTCCGGGAAACACCATATATTTT. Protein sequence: CASRGGSPGNTIYF.

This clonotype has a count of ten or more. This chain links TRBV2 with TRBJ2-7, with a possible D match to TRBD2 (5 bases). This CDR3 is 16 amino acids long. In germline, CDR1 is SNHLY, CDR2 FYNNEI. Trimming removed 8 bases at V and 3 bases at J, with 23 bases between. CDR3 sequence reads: CASFPTRSGGDYEQYF. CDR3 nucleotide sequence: TGTGCCAGCTTCCCTACTAGGAGCGGTGGGGACTACGAGCAGTACTTC.

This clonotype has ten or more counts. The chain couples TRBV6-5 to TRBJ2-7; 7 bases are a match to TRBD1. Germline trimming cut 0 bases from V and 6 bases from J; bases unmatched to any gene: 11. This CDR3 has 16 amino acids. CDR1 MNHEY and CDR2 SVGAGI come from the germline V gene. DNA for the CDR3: TGTGCCAGCAGTTACTCGAGACAGGGACGAGAAAGCGAGCAGTACTTC. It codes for CASSYSRQGRESEQYF.